This T cell receptor beta chain was sequenced for a study of T cell repertoires in cytomegalovirus infection. Study context: Public signatures in TCR beta pointed to CMV infection and matching HLA type.

Findings and limits, study-wide: HLA-C-restricted CMV-specific TCR beta clonotypes were dominant in the ex vivo response. The cumulative frequency of public TCR beta families distinguished individuals who carried CMV together with the relevant HLA.

With 3 bases removed from V and 5 bases from J, the gap between germline ends came to 14 bases. The CDR3 extends over 14 amino acids. Germline lookup yields CDR1 SGHKS and CDR2 YYEKEE (reference sequence). Via MiXCR, TCRdb re-called the reads, giving one row per CDR3 protein. This table holds roughly 500,000 distinct CDR3 sequences, under 55% found once. This clonotype was seen a single time. Antigen specificity is unknown. This chain links TRBV5-5 with TRBJ2-5, with a possible D match to TRBD1 (6 bases). The sequenced sample was cultured PBMCs, obtained from culture after CMV antigen stimulation. This TCR was sampled from a human donor in good health (CMV status not recorded). Some clones in this sample may be carry-over from other donors' samples. CDR3: CASSSQGIVETQYF. The CDR3 region has the DNA TGTGCCAGCAGCTCACAGGGTATCGTGGAGACCCAGTACTTC.